The 20 T cell receptor beta chains presented below share a single source sample, sequenced in a study of shared clonotypes between healthy human individuals. TCRdb keeps only in-frame clones here, not all; method: immunoSEQ multiplex PCR. The sample includes approximately 2.4 million clones, approximately 96% seen only once; the top ten take roughly 0.13%. Sequenced material: naive CD4+ T cells sorted from blood. The subset was: CD45RA+ positively selected. The receptors shown here come from a man aged 18 to 30 in good health.

This chain uses TRBV9 with TRBJ2-2; 12 nucleotides match TRBD1. Unmatched junction bases numbered 4, after V lost 4 bases and J lost 6 bases. Germline V lookup: CDR1 SGDLS, CDR2 YYNGEE. CDR3 size: 15 residues. This CDR3 is CASSPGTGGPGELFF. The CDR3 nucleotides are TGTGCCAGCAGCCCAGGGACAGGGGGCCCCGGGGAGCTGTTTTTT.

V is TRBV4-3 and J is TRBJ2-3; 11 bases are a match to TRBD2. V gave up 4 bases and J gave up 1 base; unmatched junction bases: 4. CDR1 and CDR2 (germline): LGHNA, YSLEER. The CDR3 runs to 16 residues. The CDR3 protein is CASSPLAGGGTDTQYF. CDR3 DNA sequence: TGCGCCAGCAGCCCCCTAGCGGGAGGAGGCACAGATACGCAGTATTTT.

The chain combines TRBV5-1 with TRBJ2-1, with a possible D match to TRBD2 (5 bases). V was cut by 7 bases and J by 2 bases, with 19 bases left in between. The CDR3 is 16 amino acids. CDR1 is SGHRS, CDR2 YFSETQ, per germline. The CDR3 spells CASASLAGYPYNEQFF. In DNA, the CDR3 is TGCGCCAGCGCCTCTTTGGCGGGTTACCCCTACAATGAGCAGTTCTTC.

Concerning this clone: Other DNA sequences in this specimen translate into the identical CDR3. The chain recombines TRBV10-3 with TRBJ2-1; 7 positions match TRBD2. V lost 0 bases to trimming and J lost 4 bases; unmatched junction nucleotides: 3. This CDR3 region has 15 residues. Germline CDR1 ENHRY, CDR2 SYGVKD. CDR3 nucleotide sequence: TGTGCCATCAGTGAGTCTCGGGAGGCTTACAATGAGCAGTTCTTC. Translation: CAISESREAYNEQFF.

This clone was detected once. The junction departs from germline at one end; a sequencing error may be responsible. J is TRBJ1-2 and V is TRBV30, with D perhaps TRBD1 (6 bases). CDR3 length: 13 amino acids. Germline V gene data show CDR1 as GTSNPN and CDR2 as SVGIG (reference sequence). The CDR3 sequence: CAWSVGSLNPGHF. In DNA, the CDR3 is TGTGCCTGGAGTGTCGGGTCCCTAAACCCGGGACACTTC.

The V and J genes are TRBV7-3 and TRBJ2-5, with D unresolved. Germline CDR1 SGHTA, CDR2 FQGTGA. The CDR3 covers 13 residues. Deletions cut 0 bases from V and 4 bases from J, with 6 bases between. CDR3 residues: CASSLTMLETQYF. The CDR3 DNA sequence: TGTGCCAGCAGCTTAACGATGTTAGAGACCCAGTACTTC.

The CDR3 DNA reads as TGTGCCACCAGCAGATGGGGCTCACTAGCGGGGGGGCCCAAAAACATTCAGTACTTC. Its translation is CATSRWGSLAGGPKNIQYF. The V call is TRBV15, the J call TRBJ2-4, with 13 bases that match TRBD2. The CDR3 covers 19 residues. Losses at the gene ends were 2 bases for V and 2 bases for J; bases not matched to a gene: 9. Per germline, CDR1 LNHNV and CDR2 YYDKDF (reference sequence).

The chain joins TRBV6-1 to TRBJ2-3, with 7 bases aligning to TRBD2. J lost 5 bases, V lost 8 bases, and 7 bases had no gene match. Germline CDR1 and CDR2: MNHNS and SASEGT. The CDR3 has 13 amino acids. For the CDR3, the DNA is TGTGCCAGCTGGACGGGGGGAGTAGATACGCAGTATTTT. As protein: CASWTGGVDTQYF.

The chain recombines TRBV18 with TRBJ2-5; tentatively, D is TRBD1 or TRBD2 (5 bases each). Germline V gives CDR1 KGHSH, CDR2 LQKENI. The CDR3 has 14 amino acids. Trimming shortened V by 3 bases and J by 5 bases, and 13 bases separated the two germline ends. CDR3 sequence reads: CASSPLRDAETQYF. CDR3 bases: TGTGCCAGCTCACCGTTAAGGGACGCTGAGACCCAGTACTTC.

The chain carries TRBV10-3 and TRBJ2-2; D gene uncertain. This CDR3 has 14 residues. CDR1 and CDR2 from the germline V gene are ENHRY and SYGVKD. Trimming left V 0 bases short and J 6 bases short, with 8 bases between. The CDR3 DNA is TGTGCCATCAGTGAGTCCGGGTATGCCGGGGAGCTGTTTTTT. This sequence encodes CAISESGYAGELFF.

The rearrangement links TRBV6-5 to TRBJ2-7; a weak D match, TRBD1 (5 bases). CDR3 length: 13 amino acids. Trimming cost V 6 bases and J 2 bases, with 11 bases left between them. Looked up from germline, CDR1 is MNHEY and CDR2 is SVGAGI. CDR3 coding DNA: TGTGCCAGCAGGGGTGGACAAGCCTACGAGCAGTACTTC. It specifies CASRGGQAYEQYF.

V usage is TRBV5-1 and J usage is TRBJ2-1, with TRBD2 as a possible D gene (5 bases). The V end was cut by 6 bases, the J end by 0 bases, with 19 bases between. The germline V gene has CDR1 SGHRS and CDR2 YFSETQ. This CDR3 comprises 17 residues. The CDR3 region has the DNA TGCGCCAGCAACTTCCCCCGGGATTCGGACTCCTACAATGAGCAGTTCTTC. Translation: CASNFPRDSDSYNEQFF.

The chain is built from TRBV30 and TRBJ1-5; D not certain. Germline CDR1 GTSNPN, CDR2 SVGIG (reference sequence). V lost 8 bases and J lost 1, with 12 bases in between. The CDR3 has 13 amino acids. The CDR3 DNA sequence: TGTGCCCGAAGGGTGAAGAGCAATCAGCCCCAGCATTTT. Its protein product is CARRVKSNQPQHF.

V gene TRBV7-2 combines with J gene TRBJ2-5; TRBD2 matches at 12 bases. The junction had 9 bases not matched to a gene; V was cut back by 5 bases and J by 5 bases. Germline loops: CDR1 SGHTA, CDR2 FQGNSA. This CDR3 has 16 residues. CDR3 coding DNA: TGTGCCAGCAGCCCACCGGGACTAGCGGGCCAGGAGACCCAGTACTTC. Protein product: CASSPPGLAGQETQYF. Full variable domain (outside the CDR3, taken from reference TRBV7-2 and TRBJ2-5): GAGVSQSPSNKVTEKGKDVELRCDPISGHTALYWYRQSLGQGLEFLIYFQGNSAPDKSGLPSDRFSAERTGGSVSTLTIQRTQQEDSAVYLCASSPPGLAGQETQYFGPGTRLLVL.

For this clone: The sample has other DNA sequences that encode this CDR3 too. The V and J genes are TRBV5-1 and TRBJ2-3; no clear D gene. The CDR3 runs to 15 residues. CDR1 is SGHRS and CDR2 is YFSETQ in the germline V gene. V shed 0 bases and J shed 0 bases, with 8 bases lying between them. Written as DNA, the CDR3 is TGCGCCAGCAGCTTGGCCACCGGGAGCACAGATACGCAGTATTTT. Translating gives CASSLATGSTDTQYF.

The V and J genes are TRBV29-1 and TRBJ1-4; 11 bases fit TRBD1. Germline assignment: CDR1 SQVTM and CDR2 ANQGSEA. Trimming cost V 7 bases and J 0 bases; bases outside gene matches: 4. The CDR3 is made up of 15 amino acids. Here the CDR3 reads CSAGTGGSTNEKLFF. The CDR3 region has the DNA TGCAGCGCCGGGACAGGGGGTTCAACTAATGAAAAACTGTTTTTT.

This sequence joins TRBV28 and TRBJ1-2; 10 nucleotides line up with TRBD1. CDR3 length: 14 amino acids. CDR1 and CDR2 from the germline V gene are MDHEN and SYDVKM. Unmatched junction bases numbered 7, after V lost 6 bases and J lost 6 bases. Here the CDR3 DNA reads TGTGCCAGCAGCCTGACAGGGGGCGTACATGGCTACACCTTC. It codes for CASSLTGGVHGYTF.

The V call is TRBV7-2, the J call TRBJ2-1; 15 bases fit TRBD2. V lost 5 bases and J lost 7; bases outside the gene matches: 6. Germline CDR1 SGHTA, CDR2 FQGNSA. This CDR3 is built from 16 residues. CDR3 amino acids: CASSLGTSGRMNEQFF. Written as DNA, the CDR3 is TGTGCCAGCAGCCTTGGGACTAGCGGGAGGATGAATGAGCAGTTCTTC.

V gene TRBV6-5 combines with J gene TRBJ1-1; D not resolved. With 10 bases removed from V and 1 base from J, the gap between germline ends came to 13 bases. The CDR3 extends over 13 amino acids. Germline V gives CDR1 MNHEY, CDR2 SVGAGI. CDR3: CATHRAENTEAFF. In DNA, the CDR3 is TGTGCCACTCATAGGGCAGAGAACACTGAAGCTTTCTTT.

The V gene is TRBV19, the J gene TRBJ1-1; D is unclear. The CDR3 extends over 11 amino acids. Germline loops: CDR1 LNHDA, CDR2 SQIVND (reference sequence). Trimming cost V 7 bases and J 11 bases, with 14 bases left between them. In nucleotides, the CDR3 is TGTGCCAGTAAGGAACGTTGGGAGGCTTTCTTT. Translating gives CASKERWEAFF.